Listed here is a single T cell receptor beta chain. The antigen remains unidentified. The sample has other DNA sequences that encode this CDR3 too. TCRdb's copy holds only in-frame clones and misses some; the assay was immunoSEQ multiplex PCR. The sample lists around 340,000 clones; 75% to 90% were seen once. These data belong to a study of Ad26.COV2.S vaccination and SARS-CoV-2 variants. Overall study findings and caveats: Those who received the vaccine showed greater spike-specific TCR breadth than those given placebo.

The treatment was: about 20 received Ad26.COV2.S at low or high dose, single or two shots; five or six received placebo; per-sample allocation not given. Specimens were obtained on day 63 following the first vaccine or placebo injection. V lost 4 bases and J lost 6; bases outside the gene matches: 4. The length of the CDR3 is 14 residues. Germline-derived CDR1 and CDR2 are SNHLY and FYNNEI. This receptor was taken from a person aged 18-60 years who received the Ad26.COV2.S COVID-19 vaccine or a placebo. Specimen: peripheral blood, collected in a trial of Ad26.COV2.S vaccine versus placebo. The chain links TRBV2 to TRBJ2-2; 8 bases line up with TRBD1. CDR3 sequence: CASSGQGSPGELFF. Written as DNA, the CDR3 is TGTGCCAGCAGTGGACAGGGGAGCCCCGGGGAGCTGTTTTTT.